Below are 2 T cell receptor beta chains sequenced from a single sample in a study of OX40 agonist ivuxolimab in advanced cancers. The repertoire was sequenced with immunoSEQ multiplex PCR; TCRdb's copy has only in-frame clones and lacks some. Here the sample spans about 40,000 clones, roughly 86% being singletons. The source was CD4+ or CD8+ T cells sorted from blood, collected in a trial of the OX40 agonist ivuxolimab. Source of these receptors: an adult with an advanced solid tumor such as melanoma, head and neck, liver or kidney cancer.

A few counts support this clone. The V gene is TRBV6-6, the J gene TRBJ2-2; D not resolved. The CDR3 has 15 residues. In germline, CDR1 is MNHNY, CDR2 SVGAGI (reference sequence). V lost 5 bases to trimming and J lost 6 bases, with 16 bases between them. The CDR3 coding sequence is TGTGCCAGCAGTCCCGTCGACCCGGGCGCCGGGGAGCTGTTTTTT. This codes for CASSPVDPGAGELFF.

This chain joins TRBV27 and TRBJ1-1; no definite D call. CDR3 length equals 16 residues. Germline V CDR1 and CDR2: MNHEY, SMNVEV (reference sequence). Trimming cost V 3 bases and J 3 bases, with 17 bases left between them. The CDR3 DNA is TGTGCCAGCAGTTTGGGTGCTTGGGGATACCACACTGAAGCTTTCTTT. It is translated as CASSLGAWGYHTEAFF.